This entry concerns a single T cell receptor beta chain. What it binds is unknown. The source of the sample is a study of vaccination and CD4 T cells after COVID-19. Noted treatment: roughly 10-day PBMC culture with coronavirus spike peptide pools or control peptides (ViraFEST assay). This CDR3 spans 16 amino acids. Between the trimmed V and J ends, which lost 2 bases and 7 bases, there was a span of 17 bases. CDR1 and CDR2 from the germline V gene are MNHEY and SVGEGT. Once obtained from cultured CD4+ T cells, the DNA was sequenced using the Oncomine TCR Beta short-read assay. TCRdb passed the PCR reads through MiXCR, listing each CDR3 protein once. Counted here are about 18,000 distinct CDR3 sequences, roughly 50% occurring once; the ten biggest clones make up approximately 9%.

The chain is built from TRBV6-2 or TRBV6-3 and TRBJ2-2; TRBD2 is a possible D gene (6 bases). The receptor was isolated from a human donor who had recovered from COVID-19. Sequencing was done on a sample of CD4+ T cells from blood, cultured in vitro. Written as DNA, the CDR3 is TGTGCCAGCAGTTACGGGCCGTCGGGAGTGGGCGGGGAGCTGTTTTTT. Translating it yields CASSYGPSGVGGELFF.